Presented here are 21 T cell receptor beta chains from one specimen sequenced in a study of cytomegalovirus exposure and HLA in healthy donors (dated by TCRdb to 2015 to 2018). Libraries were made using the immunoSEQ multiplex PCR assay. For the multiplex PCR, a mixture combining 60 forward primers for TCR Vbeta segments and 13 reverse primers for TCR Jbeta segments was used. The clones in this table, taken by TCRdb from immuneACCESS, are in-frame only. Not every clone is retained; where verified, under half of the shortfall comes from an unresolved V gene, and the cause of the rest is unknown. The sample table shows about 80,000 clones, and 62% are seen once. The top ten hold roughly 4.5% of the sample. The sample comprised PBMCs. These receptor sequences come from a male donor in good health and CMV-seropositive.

The CDR3 DNA reads TGTGCCAGCAGGACTATTCCCCTCTCCTACGAGCAGTACTTC. As protein: CASRTIPLSYEQYF. This chain links TRBV6-1 with TRBJ2-7; a possible D gene is TRBD2 (5 bases). Germline assignment: CDR1 MNHNS and CDR2 SASEGT. Deletions cut 6 bases from V and 0 bases from J, with 12 bases between. This CDR3 has 14 residues.

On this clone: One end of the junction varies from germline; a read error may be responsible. The CDR3 spells CASSSSLGEVRVGVHF. CDR3 DNA: TGTGCCAGCAGCTCCTCCTTAGGGGAGGTGCGAGTTGGCGTCCACTTC. V and J are TRBV11-2 and TRBJ2-7, with D tentatively TRBD2 (6 bases). The CDR3 runs to 16 residues. In germline, CDR1 is SGHAT, CDR2 FQNNGV.

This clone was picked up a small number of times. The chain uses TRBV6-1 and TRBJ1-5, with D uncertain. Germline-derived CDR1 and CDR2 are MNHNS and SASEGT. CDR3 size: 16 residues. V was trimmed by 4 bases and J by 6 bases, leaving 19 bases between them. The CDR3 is CASSVPSTGWGQPQHF. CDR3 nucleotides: TGTGCCAGCAGTGTCCCCTCAACGGGGTGGGGTCAGCCCCAGCATTTT.

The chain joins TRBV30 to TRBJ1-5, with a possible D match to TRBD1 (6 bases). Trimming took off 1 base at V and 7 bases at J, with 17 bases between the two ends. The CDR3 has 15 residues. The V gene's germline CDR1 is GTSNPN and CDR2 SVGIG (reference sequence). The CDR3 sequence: CAWSARGGSGQPQHF. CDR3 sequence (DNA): TGTGCCTGGAGTGCACGAGGGGGTAGCGGGCAGCCCCAGCATTTT.

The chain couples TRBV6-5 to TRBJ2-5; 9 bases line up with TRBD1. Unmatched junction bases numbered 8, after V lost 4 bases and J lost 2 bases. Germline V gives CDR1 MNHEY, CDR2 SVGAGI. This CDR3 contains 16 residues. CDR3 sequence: CASSSWGQGGQETQYF. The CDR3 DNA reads TGTGCCAGCAGTTCTTGGGGACAGGGAGGGCAAGAGACCCAGTACTTC.

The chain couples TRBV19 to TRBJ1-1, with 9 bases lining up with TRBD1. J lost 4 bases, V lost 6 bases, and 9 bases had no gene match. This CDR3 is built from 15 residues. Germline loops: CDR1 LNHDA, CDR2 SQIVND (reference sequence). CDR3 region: CASSHRGRSGTEAFF. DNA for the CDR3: TGTGCCAGTAGCCACAGGGGGCGAAGCGGCACTGAAGCTTTCTTT.

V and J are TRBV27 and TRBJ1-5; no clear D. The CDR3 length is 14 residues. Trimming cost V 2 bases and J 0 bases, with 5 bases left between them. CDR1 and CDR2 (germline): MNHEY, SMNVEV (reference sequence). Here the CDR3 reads CASSLDTSNQPQHF. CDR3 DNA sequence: TGTGCCAGCAGTTTAGACACTAGCAATCAGCCCCAGCATTTT.

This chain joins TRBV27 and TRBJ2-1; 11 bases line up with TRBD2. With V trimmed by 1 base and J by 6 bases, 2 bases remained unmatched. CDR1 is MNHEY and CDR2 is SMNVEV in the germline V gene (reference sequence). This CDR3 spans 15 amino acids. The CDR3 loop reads CASSLFSGRANEQFF. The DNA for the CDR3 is TGTGCCAGCAGTTTATTTAGCGGGAGGGCCAATGAGCAGTTCTTC.

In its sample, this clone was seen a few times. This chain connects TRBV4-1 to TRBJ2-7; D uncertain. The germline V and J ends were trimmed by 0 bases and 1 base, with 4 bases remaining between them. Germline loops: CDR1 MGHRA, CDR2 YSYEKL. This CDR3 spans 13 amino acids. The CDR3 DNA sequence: TGCGCCAGCAGCCAAGACTCGTCCTACGAGCAGTACTTC. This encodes CASSQDSSYEQYF.

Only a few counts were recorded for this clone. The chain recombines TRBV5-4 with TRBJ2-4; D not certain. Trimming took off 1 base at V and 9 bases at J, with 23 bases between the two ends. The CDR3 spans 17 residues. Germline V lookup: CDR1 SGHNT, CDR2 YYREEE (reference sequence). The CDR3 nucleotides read TGTGCCAGCAGCTTGACAGTTTCGACGGTGACCGTGGGCATTCAGTACTTC. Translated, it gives CASSLTVSTVTVGIQYF. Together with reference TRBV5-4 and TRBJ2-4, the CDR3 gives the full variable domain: ETGVTQSPTHLIKTRGQQVTLRCSSQSGHNTVSWYQQALGQGPQFIFQYYREEENGRGNFPPRFSGLQFPNYSSELNVNALELDDSALYLCASSLTVSTVTVGIQYFGAGTRLSVL.

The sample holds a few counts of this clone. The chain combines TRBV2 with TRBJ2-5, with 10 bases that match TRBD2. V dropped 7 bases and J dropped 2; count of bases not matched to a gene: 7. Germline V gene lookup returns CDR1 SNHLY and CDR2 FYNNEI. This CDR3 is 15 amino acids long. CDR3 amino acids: CASIRASGGQETQYF. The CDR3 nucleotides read TGTGCCAGCATCCGGGCTAGCGGGGGTCAAGAGACCCAGTACTTC.

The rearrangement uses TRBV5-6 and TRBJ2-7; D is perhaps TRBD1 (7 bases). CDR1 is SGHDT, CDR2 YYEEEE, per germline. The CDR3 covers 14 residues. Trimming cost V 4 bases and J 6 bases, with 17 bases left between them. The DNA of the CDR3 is TGTGCCAGCAGCCACCGACAGGGTAGCGGCGAGCAGTACTTC. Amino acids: CASSHRQGSGEQYF.

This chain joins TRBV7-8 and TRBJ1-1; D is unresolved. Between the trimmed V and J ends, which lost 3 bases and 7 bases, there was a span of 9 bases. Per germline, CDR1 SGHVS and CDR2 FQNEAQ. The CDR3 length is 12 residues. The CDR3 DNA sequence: TGTGCCAGCAGCTTGGTCTCGGGTGAAGCTTTCTTT. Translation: CASSLVSGEAFF.

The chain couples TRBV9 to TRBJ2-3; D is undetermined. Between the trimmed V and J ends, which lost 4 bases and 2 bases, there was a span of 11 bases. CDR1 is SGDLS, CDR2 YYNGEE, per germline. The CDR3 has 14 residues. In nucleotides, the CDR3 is TGTGCCAGCAGCTCGACATCCAACACAGATACGCAGTATTTT. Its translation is CASSSTSNTDTQYF.

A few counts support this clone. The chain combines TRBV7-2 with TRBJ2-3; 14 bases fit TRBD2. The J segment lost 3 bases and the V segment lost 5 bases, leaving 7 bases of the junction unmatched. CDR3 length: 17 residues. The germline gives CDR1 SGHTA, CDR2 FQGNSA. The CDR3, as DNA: TGTGCCAGCAGCCCAGGGACTAGCGGGAGACGGACAGATACGCAGTATTTT. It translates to CASSPGTSGRRTDTQYF.

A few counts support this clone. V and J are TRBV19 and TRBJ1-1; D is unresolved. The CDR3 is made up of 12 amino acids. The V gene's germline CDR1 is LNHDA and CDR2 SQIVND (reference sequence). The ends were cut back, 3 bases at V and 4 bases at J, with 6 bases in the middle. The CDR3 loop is CASSMRSTEAFF. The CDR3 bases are TGTGCCAGTAGTATGAGGAGCACTGAAGCTTTCTTT. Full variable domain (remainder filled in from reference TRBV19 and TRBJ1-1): DGGITQSPKYLFRKEGQNVTLSCEQNLNHDAMYWYRQDPGQGLRLIYYSQIVNDFQKGDIAEGYSVSREKKESFPLTVTSAQKNPTAFYLCASSMRSTEAFFGQGTRLTVV.

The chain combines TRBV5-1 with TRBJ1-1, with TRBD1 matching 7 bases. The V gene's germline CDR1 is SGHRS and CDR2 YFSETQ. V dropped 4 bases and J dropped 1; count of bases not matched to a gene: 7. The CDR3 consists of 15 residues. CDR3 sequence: CASSLLGGSNTEAFF. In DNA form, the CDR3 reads TGCGCCAGCAGCCTACTAGGGGGCTCGAACACTGAAGCTTTCTTT.

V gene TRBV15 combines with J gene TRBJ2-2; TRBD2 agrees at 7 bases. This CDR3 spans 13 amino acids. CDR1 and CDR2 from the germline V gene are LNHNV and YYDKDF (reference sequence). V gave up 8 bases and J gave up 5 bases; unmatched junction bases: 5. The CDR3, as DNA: TGTGCCACCGGGGCGGGAGAGACCGGGGAGCTGTTTTTT. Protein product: CATGAGETGELFF.

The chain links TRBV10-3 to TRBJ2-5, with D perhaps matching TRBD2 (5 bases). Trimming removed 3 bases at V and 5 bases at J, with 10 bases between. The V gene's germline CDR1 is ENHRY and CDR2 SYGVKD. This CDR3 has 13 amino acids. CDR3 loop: CAISDGVGETQYF. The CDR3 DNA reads TGTGCCATCAGTGACGGGGTCGGGGAGACCCAGTACTTC.

The CDR3 DNA reads as TGCGCCAGCAGCAGGGGTTTAGGAGATACGCAGTATTTT. As protein: CASSRGLGDTQYF. V is TRBV5-1 and J is TRBJ2-3; D is possibly TRBD1 (5 bases). V lost 4 bases to trimming and J lost 5 bases, with 11 bases between them. CDR1 SGHRS and CDR2 YFSETQ come from the germline V gene. This CDR3 region has 13 residues.

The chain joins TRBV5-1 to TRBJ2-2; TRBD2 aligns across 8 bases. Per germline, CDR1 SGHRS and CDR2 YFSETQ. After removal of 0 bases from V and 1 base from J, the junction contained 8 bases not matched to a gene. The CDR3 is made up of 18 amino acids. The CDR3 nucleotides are TGCGCCAGCAGCTTGGACGGCACGGGACTAGGGAACACCGGGGAGCTGTTTTTT. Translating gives CASSLDGTGLGNTGELFF.